A single T cell receptor (beta chain) is shown here with its context. As processed by the authors: The assay estimated nucleated cells by amplifying reference gene primers. The table came from immunoSEQ multiplex PCR; TCRdb's copy has only in-frame clones and leaves some out. The DNA gave D and trimming, while V, J and clone size come from that table. The table records around 100,000 clones, roughly 70% of them present only once. The data are from a study of blood T cell repertoires in COVID-19. About the study: Sample material is recorded as cDNA or gDNA derived from T cells, B-cell-depleted T cells, or PBMCs.

CDR3 size: 15 residues. Germline lookup yields CDR1 SGDLS and CDR2 YYNGEE. V shed 2 bases and J 7 bases; nucleotides not matched to a gene: 11. The rearrangement joins TRBV9 to TRBJ2-7; 8 nucleotides match TRBD1. The sequencing input was peripheral blood. The receptor comes from a man in his 70s with COVID-19, enrolled during active disease. CDR3 amino acids: CASSVFQGAQGEQYF. The CDR3 DNA sequence: TGTGCCAGCAGCGTCTTTCAGGGGGCCCAAGGGGAGCAGTACTTC.